One sample yielded the 11 T cell receptor beta chains listed below, sequenced in a study of T-cell memory formation after mild COVID-19. TCRdb fed the 5' RACE reads into MiXCR, producing one record per CDR3 protein. The sample consists of 200,000 to 300,000 distinct CDR3 sequences, 15% to 19% of them appearing once. The sequencing sample was made of PBMCs or a T cell subset sorted from them (not recorded which). The source is an adult woman who had mild COVID-19 (a few samples of this study predate the infection). Cell type and time point are not known.

This clonotype was seen only a few times. The V call is TRBV4-1, the J call TRBJ2-1, with D uncertain. This CDR3 is built from 17 residues. V shed 0 bases and J shed 5 bases, with 17 bases lying between them. CDR1 MGHRA and CDR2 YSYEKL come from the germline V gene. The CDR3 coding sequence is TGCGCCAGCAGCCAAGAGAGGTGGGAAACAGTTCACAATGAGCAGTTCTTC. Protein product: CASSQERWETVHNEQFF.

This clonotype has ten or more counts. This chain links TRBV7-9 with TRBJ2-1, with 10 bases that match TRBD1. From germline, CDR1 is SEHNR and CDR2 FQNEAQ (reference sequence). V shed 3 bases, J shed 8 bases, and the junction held 4 bases outside the gene matches. The CDR3 has 14 amino acids. The DNA for the CDR3 is TGTGCCAGCAGCTTCCGGGACAGGGGCCATGAGCAGTTCTTC. Translating it yields CASSFRDRGHEQFF.

The chain carries TRBV29-1 and TRBJ1-5, with D maybe TRBD1 (5 bases). In germline, CDR1 is SQVTM, CDR2 ANQGSEA. V was shortened by 6 bases and J by 3 bases, with 9 bases between the two germline ends. The CDR3 runs 12 residues. This chain's CDR3 is CSVSGPNQPQHF. The DNA of the CDR3 is TGCAGCGTCTCGGGGCCCAATCAGCCCCAGCATTTT.

V and J are TRBV15 and TRBJ2-5; TRBD2 is a possible D gene (5 bases). CDR3 length: 15 amino acids. The V gene's germline CDR1 is LNHNV and CDR2 YYDKDF (reference sequence). V was shortened by 0 bases and J by 0 bases, with 8 bases between the two germline ends. This chain's CDR3 is CATSRDTRYQETQYF. In DNA, the CDR3 is TGTGCCACCAGCAGAGATACTAGGTACCAAGAGACCCAGTACTTC.

This clonotype was picked up a small number of times. The chain combines TRBV20-1 with TRBJ1-2; the match to TRBD1 covers 9 bases. J lost 8 bases, V lost 6 bases, and 7 bases had no gene match. CDR1 and CDR2 (germline): DFQATT, SNEGSKA (reference sequence). This CDR3 has 12 amino acids. CDR3 loop: CSARDREGGYTF. Here the CDR3 DNA reads TGCAGTGCCCGGGACAGGGAGGGAGGCTACACCTTC.

The chain employs TRBV12-3 or TRBV12-4 and TRBJ2-3, with 9 bases that match TRBD2. The CDR3 sequence is 17 residues long. V shed 5 bases, J shed 5 bases, and the junction held 14 bases outside the gene matches. The CDR3 sequence is CASSPLIAGGRRDTQYF. DNA for the CDR3: TGTGCCAGCAGTCCCCTTATCGCGGGGGGGCGTAGAGATACGCAGTATTTT.

V and J are TRBV5-4 and TRBJ2-3; D is possibly TRBD2 (6 bases). The CDR3 length is 15 residues. V was trimmed by 6 bases and J by 2 bases, leaving 16 bases between them. In germline, CDR1 is SGHNT, CDR2 YYREEE (reference sequence). In DNA, the CDR3 is TGTGCCAGCACCTCCGGCGGGGCCCACACAGATACGCAGTATTTT. Translation: CASTSGGAHTDTQYF.

CDR3 region: CASSLGTSGSIDEQFF. Here the CDR3 DNA reads TGCGCCAGCAGCTTGGGAACTAGCGGGAGCATCGATGAGCAGTTCTTC. The chain joins TRBV5-1 to TRBJ2-1; 11 nucleotides line up with TRBD2. V lost 0 bases, J lost 8 bases, and 7 bases stayed unmatched. The CDR3 sequence is 16 residues long. The germline V gene encodes CDR1 SGHRS and CDR2 YFSETQ.

The chain carries TRBV6-2 or TRBV6-3 and TRBJ2-5; D call uncertain. The germline CDR1 and CDR2 sequences are MNHEY and SVGEGT. The CDR3 spans 11 residues. V lost 0 bases and J 14 bases, leaving 10 bases between the germline ends. Here the CDR3 DNA reads TGTGCCAGCAGTTACTCGAATAGGGCTTACTTC. This codes for CASSYSNRAYF.

This chain uses TRBV5-6 with TRBJ1-3; D is undetermined. Trimming shortened V by 2 bases and J by 0 bases, and 9 bases separated the two germline ends. The germline V gene has CDR1 SGHDT and CDR2 YYEEEE. The CDR3 consists of 15 residues. DNA for the CDR3: TGTGCCAGCAGCTTCGGCCTCTCCTCTGGAAACACCATATATTTT. Protein sequence: CASSFGLSSGNTIYF.

This clonotype occurred a few times. The chain employs TRBV12-3 or TRBV12-4 and TRBJ2-2; 7 bases fit TRBD2. This CDR3 has 16 amino acids. J lost 1 base, V lost 5 bases, and 7 bases had no gene match. The CDR3 nucleotides are TGTGCCAGCAGTCCCATGGGGGGGAAGAACACCGGGGAGCTGTTTTTT. Protein: CASSPMGGKNTGELFF.